Each of the 23 T cell receptor beta chains below was sequenced from the same sample in a study of multiple sclerosis patients with progressive multifocal leukoencephalopathy. Clones were sequenced by immunoSEQ multiplex PCR, and TCRdb holds only the in-frame ones, with some missing. The data hold 25,000 to 35,000 clones, with roughly 89% observed a single time. Time point noted: less than 7 months of natalizumab therapy. Source: PBMCs, taken from a patient treated with natalizumab. The receptors originated from a human donor with multiple sclerosis.

The chain employs TRBV4-3 and TRBJ1-1; perhaps TRBD1 as D (5 bases). CDR1 and CDR2 (germline): LGHNA, YSLEER. Trimming left V 0 bases short and J 4 bases short, with 15 bases between. This CDR3 region has 16 residues. CDR3 region: CASSQEEGRVATEAFF. The CDR3 nucleotides are TGCGCCAGCAGCCAAGAAGAGGGCAGGGTTGCCACTGAAGCTTTCTTT.

The rearrangement uses TRBV2 and TRBJ2-5; D is unclear. CDR3 length: 12 residues. The germline V and J ends were trimmed by 1 base and 3 bases, with 3 bases remaining between them. From germline, CDR1 is SNHLY and CDR2 FYNNEI. The CDR3 region is CASSEVEETQYF. The CDR3 DNA reads as TGTGCCAGCAGTGAAGTAGAAGAGACCCAGTACTTC. Together with reference TRBV2 and TRBJ2-5, the CDR3 gives the full variable domain: EPEVTQTPSHQVTQMGQEVILRCVPISNHLYFYWYRQILGQKVEFLVSFYNNEISEKSEIFDDQFSVERPDGSNFTLKIRSTKLEDSAMYFCASSEVEETQYFGPGTRLLVL.

The chain joins TRBV7-7 to TRBJ2-2; D ambiguous. Trimming cost V 5 bases and J 1 base, with 5 bases left between them. Looked up from germline, CDR1 is SSHAT and CDR2 is FNYEAQ (reference sequence). This CDR3 contains 13 residues. The CDR3 sequence: CASSHRNTGELFF. CDR3 DNA sequence: TGTGCCAGCAGCCACCGGAACACCGGGGAGCTGTTTTTT.

The rearrangement joins TRBV5-6 to TRBJ2-3; 9 bases line up with TRBD2. This CDR3 comprises 14 residues. V lost 8 bases, J lost 1 base, and 5 bases stayed unmatched. The germline CDR1 and CDR2 sequences are SGHDT and YYEEEE. The DNA for the CDR3 is TGTGCCAGTAAGGCGGGAGGGGGCACAGATACGCAGTATTTT. Encoded protein: CASKAGGGTDTQYF.

This chain connects TRBV27 to TRBJ2-1; tentatively, D is TRBD2 (5 bases). The germline CDR1 and CDR2 sequences are MNHEY and SMNVEV (reference sequence). Trimming shortened V by 2 bases and J by 8 bases, and 7 bases separated the two germline ends. The CDR3 runs to 12 residues. DNA of the CDR3: TGTGCCAGCAGTTTAATCGGGGATGAGCAGTTCTTC. Translation gives CASSLIGDEQFF.

The rearrangement links TRBV5-1 to TRBJ1-2; D call uncertain. The CDR3 has 14 residues. Trimming took 0 bases from V and 8 from J, leaving 14 bases between them. Per the germline V gene, CDR1 is SGHRS and CDR2 is YFSETQ. The CDR3 loop reads CASSLGDGQRGYTF. CDR3 in DNA: TGCGCCAGCAGCTTGGGAGACGGGCAGCGGGGCTACACCTTC.

Sample share makes this clone medium-sized. The V call is TRBV28, the J call TRBJ1-3, with D perhaps matching TRBD1 (5 bases). The CDR3 contains 15 residues. Germline lookup yields CDR1 MDHEN and CDR2 SYDVKM. The germline V and J ends were trimmed by 4 bases and 1 base, with 11 bases remaining between them. CDR3 residues: CASSSRVRSGNTIYF. The CDR3 DNA follows: TGTGCCAGCAGTTCCAGGGTCCGTTCTGGAAACACCATATATTTT.

This chain connects TRBV7-9 to TRBJ1-1; TRBD1 matches at 7 bases. This CDR3 has 17 residues. V was clipped by 5 bases and J by 6 bases; unmatched bases: 18. Germline V gene sequence: CDR1 SEHNR, CDR2 FQNEAQ (reference sequence). The CDR3 loop reads CASSIHRDRGQGAEAFF. The CDR3 DNA reads TGTGCCAGCAGCATACACCGGGACAGAGGGCAGGGTGCTGAAGCTTTCTTT.

V gene TRBV9 combines with J gene TRBJ2-2; D tentatively fits TRBD1 or TRBD2 (5 bases each). The V gene lost 1 base and the J gene lost 6 bases, with 13 bases spanning the gap. The CDR3 runs to 15 residues. The germline V gene encodes CDR1 SGDLS and CDR2 YYNGEE. The DNA of the CDR3 is TGTGCCAGCAGCGTATCCAGTCCGGGGCCCGGGGAGCTGTTTTTT. Translating gives CASSVSSPGPGELFF.

This rearrangement joins TRBV29-1 to TRBJ1-5, with D possibly TRBD1 on 5 matching bases. Germline V lookup: CDR1 SQVTM, CDR2 ANQGSEA. CDR3 size: 13 residues. V shed 0 bases and J shed 4 bases, with 7 bases lying between them. The CDR3 nucleotides are TGCAGCGTTGAAGATGGGGGGAATCAGCCCCAGCATTTT. The encoded protein is CSVEDGGNQPQHF. The variable domain in full, completed from reference TRBV29-1 and TRBJ1-5, reads SAVISQKPSRDICQRGTSLTIQCQVDSQVTMMFWYRQQPGQSLTLIATANQGSEATYESGFVIDKFPISRPNLTFSTLTVSNMSPEDSSIYLCSVEDGGNQPQHFGDGTRLSIL.

Only one count was recorded for this clone. Other DNA sequences from this sample encode an identical CDR3 as well. The CDR3 here is CASSQGQQGIQPQHF. CDR3 DNA: TGCGCCAGCAGCCAAGGGCAACAGGGGATTCAGCCCCAGCATTTT. This chain uses TRBV4-1 with TRBJ1-5, with TRBD1 matching over 7 bases. Germline CDR1 reads MGHRA; CDR2 reads YSYEKL. CDR3 length: 15 residues. Trimming cost V 1 base and J 6 bases; bases outside gene matches: 6.

The rearrangement joins TRBV11-2 to TRBJ1-1; D unresolved. The CDR3 covers 18 residues. Germline lookup yields CDR1 SGHAT and CDR2 FQNNGV. Trimming left V 1 base short and J 4 bases short, with 22 bases between. The CDR3 sequence: CASSLGRSIGGRRTEAFF. The CDR3 nucleotides are TGTGCCAGCAGCTTAGGGCGTAGTATCGGAGGGCGCCGCACTGAAGCTTTCTTT.

This clone was seen a single time. This rearrangement joins TRBV5-1 to TRBJ1-5, with D unclear. The V end lost 5 bases, the J end lost 6 bases, and 12 bases lay between the germline ends. Germline CDR1 SGHRS, CDR2 YFSETQ. CDR3 length: 13 residues. CDR3 region: CASSGDLGQPQHF. Here the CDR3 DNA reads TGCGCCAGCAGTGGCGACCTGGGTCAGCCCCAGCATTTT.

This clone showed up just once. The V gene is TRBV5-5, the J gene TRBJ2-7; TRBD2 might be the D (6 bases). The CDR3 is 13 residues long. Trimming removed 2 bases from V and 4 bases from J, with 10 bases in between. Germline CDR1 SGHKS, CDR2 YYEKEE (reference sequence). CDR3 nucleotide sequence: TGTGCCAGCAGCTTCGGGAGAAGGTACGAGCAGTACTTC. As protein: CASSFGRRYEQYF.

This chain links TRBV9 with TRBJ1-1; 9 bases are shared with TRBD1. The germline V gene encodes CDR1 SGDLS and CDR2 YYNGEE. Losses at the gene ends were 0 bases for V and 4 bases for J; bases not matched to a gene: 10. This CDR3 has 17 amino acids. DNA of the CDR3: TGTGCCAGCAGCGTAGTAAGCACAGGGGGCGCGGGCACTGAAGCTTTCTTT. This gives the protein CASSVVSTGGAGTEAFF.

This chain joins TRBV29-1 and TRBJ1-2; D gene uncertain. Trimming shortened V by 6 bases and J by 5 bases, and 10 bases separated the two germline ends. The CDR3 covers 11 residues. CDR1 SQVTM and CDR2 ANQGSEA come from the germline V gene. The CDR3 loop reads CSVGDPYGYTF. The CDR3 bases are TGCAGCGTGGGAGATCCATATGGCTACACCTTC.

The CDR3, as DNA: TGTGCCAGCTCACCCCCGTTCGACAGACATGGCTACACCTTC. Protein product: CASSPPFDRHGYTF. The chain links TRBV18 to TRBJ1-2, with a possible D match to TRBD1 (5 bases). The CDR3 runs to 14 residues. The germline V gene has CDR1 KGHSH and CDR2 LQKENI. Trimming pared 3 bases from V and 6 bases from J, leaving 14 bases between. Variable domain in full (rest from reference TRBV18 and TRBJ1-2): NAGVMQNPRHLVRRRGQEARLRCSPMKGHSHVYWYRQLPEEGLKFMVYLQKENIIDESGMPKERFSAEFPKEGPSILRIQQVVRGDSAAYFCASSPPFDRHGYTFGSGTRLTVV.

The chain carries TRBV30 and TRBJ1-6, with 7 positions matching TRBD1. Trimming removed 5 bases from V and 5 bases from J; junction bases left unmatched: 6. CDR1 is GTSNPN and CDR2 is SVGIG in the germline V gene (reference sequence). The CDR3 extends over 14 amino acids. CDR3 coding DNA: TGTGCCTGGCAGGGACAGAGCAATAATTCACCCCTCCACTTT. Its protein is CAWQGQSNNSPLHF. The full variable domain, completed using reference TRBV30 and TRBJ1-6, is SQTIHQWPATLVQPVGSPLSLECTVEGTSNPNLYWYRQAAGRGLQLLFYSVGIGQISSEVPQNLSASRPQDRQFILSSKKLLLSDSGFYLCAWQGQSNNSPLHFGNGTRLTVT.

This clone is a singleton in its sample. The CDR3 loop reads CASPNRGRRANYGYTF. The CDR3, as DNA: TGCGCCAGCCCCAATCGGGGCCGTCGAGCTAACTATGGCTACACCTTC. The chain links TRBV10-1 to TRBJ1-2; weak D call: TRBD1 (5 bases). Germline CDR1 is WNHNN and CDR2 is SYGVQD (reference sequence). The CDR3 is made up of 16 amino acids. Trimming shortened V by 8 bases and J by 0 bases, and 19 bases separated the two germline ends.

CDR3 nucleotides: TGTGCCAGCAGCTTAGGGGGGTTCCCCCTTGCTGATGAGCAGTTCTTC. Translated: CASSLGGFPLADEQFF. V usage is TRBV11-2 and J usage is TRBJ2-1; either TRBD1 or TRBD2 may supply D (5 bases each). Germline lookup yields CDR1 SGHAT and CDR2 FQNNGV. CDR3 length: 16 amino acids. Deletions cut 1 base from V and 8 bases from J, with 18 bases between.

The rearrangement links TRBV6-1 to TRBJ1-2; TRBD1 agrees at 9 bases. The germline V gene encodes CDR1 MNHNS and CDR2 SASEGT. The CDR3 has 15 residues. J lost 1 base, V lost 6 bases, and 6 bases had no gene match. The CDR3 DNA reads TGTGCCAGCAGGAGGACAGGGGAACTTAACTATGGCTACACCTTC. Translating it yields CASRRTGELNYGYTF.

This clone has just one count. This chain connects TRBV5-6 to TRBJ1-5; D call uncertain. V was cut by 3 bases and J by 1 base, with 14 bases left in between. CDR1 SGHDT and CDR2 YYEEEE come from the germline V gene. This CDR3 comprises 16 residues. DNA of the CDR3: TGTGCCAGCAGCTCCCTTCGGAGCAGAAGCAATCAGCCCCAGCATTTT. Encoded protein: CASSSLRSRSNQPQHF.

This chain uses TRBV2 with TRBJ1-1; maybe TRBD1 (6 bases). The CDR3 covers 12 residues. Between the trimmed V and J ends, which lost 7 bases and 3 bases, there was a span of 9 bases. CDR1 is SNHLY and CDR2 is FYNNEI in the germline V gene. The CDR3 is CASIEGDTEAFF. Written as DNA, the CDR3 is TGTGCCAGCATTGAGGGGGACACTGAAGCTTTCTTT.